This T cell receptor beta chain was recorded in a study of beta chain features in type 1 diabetes. The authors obtained over 95% purity in all sorted populations. Of the isolated RNA, all was reverse transcribed, and so the sequenced material was expressed TCRB transcripts. Profiling relied on immunoSEQ multiplex PCR, and the TCRdb table lists in-frame clones only, not all of them. The table records 400,000 to 600,000 clones, over 25% of them present only once. The origin of this receptor is a man aged 18 to 35 in good health. The sequencing sample was made of naive CD4+ T cells from blood.

The CDR3: CAWLPGVAGMGTQYF. Written as DNA, the CDR3 is TGTGCCTGGCTCCCGGGGGTAGCGGGAATGGGGACCCAGTACTTC. The V and J genes are TRBV30 and TRBJ2-5; 8 nucleotides match TRBD2. This CDR3 has 15 residues. J was trimmed by 7 bases and V by 5 bases; bases with no gene match: 15. The V gene's germline CDR1 is GTSNPN and CDR2 SVGIG (reference sequence).